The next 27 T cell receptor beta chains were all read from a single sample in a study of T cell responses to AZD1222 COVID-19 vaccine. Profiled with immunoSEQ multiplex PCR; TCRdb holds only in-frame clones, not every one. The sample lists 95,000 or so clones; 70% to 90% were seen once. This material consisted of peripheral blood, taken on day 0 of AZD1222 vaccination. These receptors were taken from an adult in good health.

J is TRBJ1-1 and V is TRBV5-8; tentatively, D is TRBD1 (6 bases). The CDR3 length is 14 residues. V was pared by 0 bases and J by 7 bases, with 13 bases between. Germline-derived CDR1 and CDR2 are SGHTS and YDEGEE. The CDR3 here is CASSLEGYRDEAFF. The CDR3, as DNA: TGTGCCAGCAGCTTGGAGGGTTACAGGGATGAAGCTTTCTTT.

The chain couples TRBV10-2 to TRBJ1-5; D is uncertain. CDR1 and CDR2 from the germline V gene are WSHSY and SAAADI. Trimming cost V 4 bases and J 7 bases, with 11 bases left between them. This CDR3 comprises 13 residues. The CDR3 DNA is TGCGCCAGCAGTGTCACGGTGGGCCAGCCCCAGCATTTT. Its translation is CASSVTVGQPQHF.

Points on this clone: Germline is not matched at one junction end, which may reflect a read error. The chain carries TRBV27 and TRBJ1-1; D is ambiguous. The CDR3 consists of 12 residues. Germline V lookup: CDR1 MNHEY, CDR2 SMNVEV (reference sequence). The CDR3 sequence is CASSFRPSGLIF. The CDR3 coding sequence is TGTGCCAGCAGTTTCCGGCCCTCAGGCTTAATCTTT.

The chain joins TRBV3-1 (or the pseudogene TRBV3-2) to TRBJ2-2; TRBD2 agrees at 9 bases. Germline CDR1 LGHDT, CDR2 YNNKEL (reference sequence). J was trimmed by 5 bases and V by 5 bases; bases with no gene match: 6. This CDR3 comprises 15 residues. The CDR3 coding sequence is TGTGCCAGCAGCGCCCTAGCGGGGTTGACCGGGGAGCTGTTTTTT. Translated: CASSALAGLTGELFF.

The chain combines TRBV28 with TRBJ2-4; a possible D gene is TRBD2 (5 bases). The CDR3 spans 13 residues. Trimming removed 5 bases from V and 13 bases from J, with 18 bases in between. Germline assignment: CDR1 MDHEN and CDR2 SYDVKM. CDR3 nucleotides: TGTGCCAGCAGTACCCGCCGGGGTCCCTGGCAGTACTTC. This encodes CASSTRRGPWQYF.

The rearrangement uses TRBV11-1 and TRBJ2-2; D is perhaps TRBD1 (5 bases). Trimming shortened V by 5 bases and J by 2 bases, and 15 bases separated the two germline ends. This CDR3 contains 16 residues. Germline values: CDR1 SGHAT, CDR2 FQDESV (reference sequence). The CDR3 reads CASSTVTDINTGELFF. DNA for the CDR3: TGTGCCAGCAGCACAGTTACGGACATTAACACCGGGGAGCTGTTTTTT.

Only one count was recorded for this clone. As DNA, the CDR3 is TGTGCCAGCAGTTTCCAGGGAGCAGATACGCAGTATTTT. Its protein is CASSFQGADTQYF. This chain uses TRBV28 with TRBJ2-3; either TRBD1 or TRBD2 may supply D (5 bases each). Per the germline V gene, CDR1 is MDHEN and CDR2 is SYDVKM. The germline V and J ends were trimmed by 3 bases and 4 bases, with 8 bases remaining between them. The CDR3 runs to 13 residues. Full variable domain (missing parts from reference TRBV28 and TRBJ2-3): DVKVTQSSRYLVKRTGEKVFLECVQDMDHENMFWYRQDPGLGLRLIYFSYDVKMKEKGDIPEGYSVSREKKERFSLILESASTNQTSMYLCASSFQGADTQYFGPGTRLTVL.

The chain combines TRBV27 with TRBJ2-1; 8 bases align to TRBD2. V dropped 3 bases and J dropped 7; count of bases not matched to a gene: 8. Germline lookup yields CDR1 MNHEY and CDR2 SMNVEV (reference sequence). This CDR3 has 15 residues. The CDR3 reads CASSLPGGPGNEQFF. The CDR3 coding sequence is TGTGCCAGCAGTTTGCCGGGGGGGCCGGGGAATGAGCAGTTCTTC.

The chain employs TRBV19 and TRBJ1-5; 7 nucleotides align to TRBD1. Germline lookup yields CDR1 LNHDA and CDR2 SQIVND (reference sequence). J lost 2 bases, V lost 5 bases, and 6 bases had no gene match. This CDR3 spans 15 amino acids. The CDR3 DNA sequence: TGTGCCAGTAGTGCCCGACAGGGAGGCAATCAGCCCCAGCATTTT. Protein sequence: CASSARQGGNQPQHF.

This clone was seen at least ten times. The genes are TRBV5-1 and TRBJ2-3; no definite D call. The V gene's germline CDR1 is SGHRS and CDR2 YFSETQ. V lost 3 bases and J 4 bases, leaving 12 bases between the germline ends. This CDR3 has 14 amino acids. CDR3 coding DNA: TGCGCCAGCAGCTGGCTGGGCTTAGCAGATACGCAGTATTTT. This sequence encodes CASSWLGLADTQYF.

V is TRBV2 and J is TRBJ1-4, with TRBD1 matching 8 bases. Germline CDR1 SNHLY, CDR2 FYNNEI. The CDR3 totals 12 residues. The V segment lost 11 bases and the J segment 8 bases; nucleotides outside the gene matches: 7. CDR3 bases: TGTGCCGGACGGACAGGGAACGAAAAACTGTTTTTT. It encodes CAGRTGNEKLFF. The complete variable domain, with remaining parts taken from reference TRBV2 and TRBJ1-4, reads EPEVTQTPSHQVTQMGQEVILRCVPISNHLYFYWYRQILGQKVEFLVSFYNNEISEKSEIFDDQFSVERPDGSNFTLKIRSTKLEDSAMYFCAGRTGNEKLFFGSGTQLSVL.

CDR3 in DNA: TGTGCCATCAAGGAAGGGAGGGCTGAAGAGCAGTACTTC. Amino acids: CAIKEGRAEEQYF. The chain is built from TRBV10-3 and TRBJ2-7, with TRBD2 identical over 7 bases. The length of the CDR3 is 13 residues. The V gene's germline CDR1 is ENHRY and CDR2 SYGVKD. Trimming at V came to 7 bases and at J to 7 bases, leaving 10 bases not matched to a gene.

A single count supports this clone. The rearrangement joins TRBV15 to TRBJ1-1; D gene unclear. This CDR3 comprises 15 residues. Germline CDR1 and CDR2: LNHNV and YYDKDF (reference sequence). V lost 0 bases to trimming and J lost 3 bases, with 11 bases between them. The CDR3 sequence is CATSRDKGIYTEAFF. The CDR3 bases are TGTGCCACCAGCAGAGATAAAGGGATCTACACTGAAGCTTTCTTT.

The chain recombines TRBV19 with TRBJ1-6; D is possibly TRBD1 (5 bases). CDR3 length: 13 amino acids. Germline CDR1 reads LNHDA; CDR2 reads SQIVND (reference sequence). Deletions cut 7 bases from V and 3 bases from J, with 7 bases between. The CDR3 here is CASKGVYNSPLHF. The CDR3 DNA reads TGTGCCAGTAAAGGGGTCTATAATTCACCCCTCCACTTT.

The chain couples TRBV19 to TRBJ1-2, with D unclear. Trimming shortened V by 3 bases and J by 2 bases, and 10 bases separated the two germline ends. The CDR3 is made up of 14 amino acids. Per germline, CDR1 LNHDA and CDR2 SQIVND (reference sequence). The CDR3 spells CASSIPPRNYGYTF. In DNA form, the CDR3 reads TGTGCCAGTAGTATTCCCCCCAGAAACTATGGCTACACCTTC. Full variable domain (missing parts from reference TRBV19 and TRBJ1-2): DGGITQSPKYLFRKEGQNVTLSCEQNLNHDAMYWYRQDPGQGLRLIYYSQIVNDFQKGDIAEGYSVSREKKESFPLTVTSAQKNPTAFYLCASSIPPRNYGYTFGSGTRLTVV.

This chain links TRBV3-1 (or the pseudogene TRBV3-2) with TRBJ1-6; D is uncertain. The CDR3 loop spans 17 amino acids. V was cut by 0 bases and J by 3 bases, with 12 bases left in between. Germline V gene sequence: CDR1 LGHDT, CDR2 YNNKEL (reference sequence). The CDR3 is CASSQETKGFYNSPLHF. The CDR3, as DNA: TGTGCCAGCAGCCAAGAGACAAAAGGGTTCTATAATTCACCCCTCCACTTT.

The CDR3 region has the DNA TGTGCCAGCAGCCAAGAGGGACTAGCGGGGCTCCTCGCCGGGGAGCTGTTTTTT. Protein: CASSQEGLAGLLAGELFF. The chain couples TRBV3-1 (or the pseudogene TRBV3-2) to TRBJ2-2; 13 positions match TRBD2. The ends lost 0 bases at V and 6 bases at J; junction bases unmatched: 7. CDR3 length: 18 residues. Germline lookup yields CDR1 LGHDT and CDR2 YNNKEL (reference sequence).

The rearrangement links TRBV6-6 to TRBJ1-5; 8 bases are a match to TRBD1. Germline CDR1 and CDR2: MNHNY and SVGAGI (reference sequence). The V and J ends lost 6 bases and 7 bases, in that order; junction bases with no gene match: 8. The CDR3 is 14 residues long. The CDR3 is CASSPGGAKQPQHF. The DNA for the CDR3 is TGTGCCAGCAGCCCAGGGGGCGCGAAGCAGCCCCAGCATTTT.

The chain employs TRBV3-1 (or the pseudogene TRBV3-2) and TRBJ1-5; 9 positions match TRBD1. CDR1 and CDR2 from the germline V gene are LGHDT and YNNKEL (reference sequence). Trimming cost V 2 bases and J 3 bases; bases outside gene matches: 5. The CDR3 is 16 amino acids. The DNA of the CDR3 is TGTGCCAGCAGCCAACTACAGGGGGCGAACAATCAGCCCCAGCATTTT. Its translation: CASSQLQGANNQPQHF.

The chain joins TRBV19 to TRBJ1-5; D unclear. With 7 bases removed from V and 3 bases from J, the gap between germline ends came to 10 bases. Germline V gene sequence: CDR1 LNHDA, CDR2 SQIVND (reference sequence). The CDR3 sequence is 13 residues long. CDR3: CASKGQYNQPQHF. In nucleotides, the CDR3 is TGTGCCAGTAAGGGCCAGTACAATCAGCCCCAGCATTTT.

The CDR3 DNA reads TGTGCCAGCAGCCCATCCCAGTGGGAGGGGAGTAACTATGGCTACACCTTC. Encoded protein: CASSPSQWEGSNYGYTF. The chain combines TRBV16 with TRBJ1-2; D is possibly TRBD1 (5 bases). The ends were cut back, 4 bases at V and 1 base at J, with 19 bases in the middle. CDR3 length: 17 amino acids. Germline CDR1 KGHSY, CDR2 FQNENV.

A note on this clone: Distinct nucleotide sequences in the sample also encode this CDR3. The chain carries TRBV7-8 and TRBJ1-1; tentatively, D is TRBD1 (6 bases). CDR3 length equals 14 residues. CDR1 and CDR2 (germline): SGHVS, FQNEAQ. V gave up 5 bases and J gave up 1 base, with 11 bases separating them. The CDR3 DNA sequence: TGTGCCAGCAGCCCGCAACAGGGGAACACTGAAGCTTTCTTT. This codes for CASSPQQGNTEAFF.

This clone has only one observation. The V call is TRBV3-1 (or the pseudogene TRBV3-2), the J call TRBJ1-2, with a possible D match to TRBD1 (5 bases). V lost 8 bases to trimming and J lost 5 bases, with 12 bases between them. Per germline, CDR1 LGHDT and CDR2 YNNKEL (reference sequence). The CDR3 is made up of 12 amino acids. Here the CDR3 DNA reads TGTGCCAGCGGGGCCGGTCGGTATGGCTACACCTTC. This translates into CASGAGRYGYTF.

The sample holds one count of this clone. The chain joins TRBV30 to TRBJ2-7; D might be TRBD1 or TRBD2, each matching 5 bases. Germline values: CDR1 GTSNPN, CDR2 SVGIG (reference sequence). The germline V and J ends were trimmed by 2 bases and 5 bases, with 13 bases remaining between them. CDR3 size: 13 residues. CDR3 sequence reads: CAWSRSQGDEQYF. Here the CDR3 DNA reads TGTGCCTGGAGTAGATCCCAGGGAGACGAGCAGTACTTC. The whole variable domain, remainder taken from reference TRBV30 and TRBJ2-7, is SQTIHQWPATLVQPVGSPLSLECTVEGTSNPNLYWYRQAAGRGLQLLFYSVGIGQISSEVPQNLSASRPQDRQFILSSKKLLLSDSGFYLCAWSRSQGDEQYFGPGTRLTVT.

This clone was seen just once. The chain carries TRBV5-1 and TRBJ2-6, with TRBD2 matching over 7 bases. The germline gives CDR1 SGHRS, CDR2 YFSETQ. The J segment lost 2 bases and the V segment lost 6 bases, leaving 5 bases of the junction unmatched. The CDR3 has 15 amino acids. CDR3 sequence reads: CASTFGGTGANVLTF. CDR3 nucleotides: TGCGCCAGCACTTTCGGGGGGACTGGGGCCAACGTCCTGACTTTC.

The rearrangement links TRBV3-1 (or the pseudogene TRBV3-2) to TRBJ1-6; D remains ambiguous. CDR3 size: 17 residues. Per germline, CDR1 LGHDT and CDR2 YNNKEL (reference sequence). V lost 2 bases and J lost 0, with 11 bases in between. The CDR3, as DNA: TGTGCCAGCAGCCAATTCGGAGAGTCCTCCTATAATTCACCCCTCCACTTT. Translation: CASSQFGESSYNSPLHF.

The CDR3 loop is CASSLAGGATEAFF. CDR3 bases: TGTGCCAGCAGCTTAGCAGGTGGGGCCACTGAAGCTTTCTTT. The chain combines TRBV11-2 with TRBJ1-1, with D maybe TRBD1 (5 bases). Germline CDR1 and CDR2: SGHAT and FQNNGV. The CDR3 extends over 14 amino acids. The ends were cut back, 1 base at V and 4 bases at J, with 10 bases in the middle. The full variable domain, its missing parts supplied by reference TRBV11-2 and TRBJ1-1, is EAGVAQSPRYKIIEKRQSVAFWCNPISGHATLYWYQQILGQGPKLLIQFQNNGVVDDSQLPKDRFSAERLKGVDSTLKIQPAKLEDSAVYLCASSLAGGATEAFFGQGTRLTVV.